These 21 T cell receptor beta chains came from one sample sequenced in a study of shared clonotypes between healthy human individuals. Generated by immunoSEQ multiplex PCR, the TCRdb table keeps only in-frame clones and is missing some. Of about 2 million clones listed, 85% to 95% were seen once; the top ten hold 0.1% to 0.15%. Specimen: naive CD4+ T cells sorted from blood. Subset noted: CD45RA+ positively selected. Source of these receptors: a man younger than 35 in good health.

The chain employs TRBV19 and TRBJ1-6; 7 nucleotides agree with TRBD1. The germline CDR1 and CDR2 sequences are LNHDA and SQIVND (reference sequence). The V segment lost 5 bases and the J segment 7 bases; nucleotides outside the gene matches: 8. The CDR3 is made up of 15 amino acids. The CDR3 region is CASSATGTENSPLHF. The DNA for the CDR3 is TGTGCCAGTAGTGCCACCGGGACAGAGAATTCACCCCTCCACTTT.

The chain recombines TRBV7-2 with TRBJ2-7; TRBD1 or TRBD2 may be the D gene (6 bases each). Germline V gives CDR1 SGHTA, CDR2 FQGNSA. Trimming cost V 5 bases and J 2 bases, with 16 bases left between them. The CDR3 contains 15 residues. The CDR3 spells CASSINRGPPYEQYF. CDR3 in DNA: TGTGCCAGCAGCATCAACCGGGGGCCTCCCTACGAGCAGTACTTC.

The chain links TRBV28 to TRBJ1-2; TRBD1 matches at 11 bases. The V and J ends lost 5 bases and 8 bases, in that order; junction bases with no gene match: 13. The CDR3 is 16 amino acids. Germline lookup yields CDR1 MDHEN and CDR2 SYDVKM. DNA for the CDR3: TGTGCCAGCAGTCAACAGCCCTTTGGGACAGGGGGAGGCTACACCTTC. It translates to CASSQQPFGTGGGYTF.

The chain employs TRBV27 and TRBJ2-7, with TRBD2 identical over 14 bases. V was clipped by 2 bases and J by 7 bases; unmatched bases: 10. The CDR3 is made up of 17 amino acids. From germline, CDR1 is MNHEY and CDR2 SMNVEV (reference sequence). In nucleotides, the CDR3 is TGTGCCAGCAGTTTACGCGGGACTAGCGGGAGTCCCTCTGAGCAGTACTTC. Its protein product is CASSLRGTSGSPSEQYF.

The chain links TRBV29-1 to TRBJ1-1, with D possibly TRBD1 on 6 matching bases. V gave up 6 bases and J gave up 7 bases, with 9 bases separating them. Per the germline V gene, CDR1 is SQVTM and CDR2 is ANQGSEA. The CDR3 contains 10 residues. The CDR3 DNA is TGCAGCGTGAAGGGGGTTGAAGCTTTCTTT. Translated, it gives CSVKGVEAFF.

J is TRBJ2-7 and V is TRBV27; 7 bases line up with TRBD1. CDR1 and CDR2 from the germline V gene are MNHEY and SMNVEV (reference sequence). The CDR3 covers 15 residues. The V and J ends lost 3 bases and 2 bases, in that order; junction bases with no gene match: 7. This chain's CDR3 is CASSFERDRPYEQYF. The CDR3 bases are TGTGCCAGCAGTTTTGAACGGGACAGACCCTACGAGCAGTACTTC.

The chain is built from TRBV6-5 and TRBJ1-1; D not resolved. With 2 bases removed from V and 5 bases from J, the gap between germline ends came to 9 bases. Germline CDR1 is MNHEY and CDR2 is SVGAGI. CDR3 length equals 13 residues. The CDR3 loop is CASSYQLETEAFF. CDR3 sequence (DNA): TGTGCCAGCAGTTACCAACTCGAGACTGAAGCTTTCTTT.

The gene calls are TRBV9 and TRBJ2-3; 7 bases are shared with TRBD1. V gave up 8 bases and J gave up 0 bases; unmatched junction bases: 6. Per the germline V gene, CDR1 is SGDLS and CDR2 is YYNGEE. CDR3 length: 14 amino acids. The CDR3 DNA sequence: TGTGCCAGTACAGGACAGGTTAGCACAGATACGCAGTATTTT. It specifies CASTGQVSTDTQYF.

The chain employs TRBV6-5 and TRBJ1-2, with 7 positions matching TRBD1. Looked up from germline, CDR1 is MNHEY and CDR2 is SVGAGI. V was clipped by 7 bases and J by 8 bases; unmatched bases: 7. The CDR3 loop spans 12 amino acids. The CDR3 sequence is CASTKDRVGYTF. CDR3 nucleotide sequence: TGTGCCAGCACCAAAGACAGGGTCGGCTACACCTTC.

CDR3 in DNA: TGTGCCAGCACCGGGACCCGGGGACCATACGAGCAGTACTTC. Translating gives CASTGTRGPYEQYF. The chain combines TRBV7-9 with TRBJ2-7, with D perhaps TRBD1 or TRBD2 (5 bases each). V dropped 7 bases and J dropped 4 bases, with 17 bases sitting between them. The CDR3 length is 14 residues. Germline lookup yields CDR1 SEHNR and CDR2 FQNEAQ (reference sequence). Looking up the rest from reference TRBV7-9 and TRBJ2-7 gives the full variable domain: DTGVSQNPRHKITKRGQNVTFRCDPISEHNRLYWYRQTLGQGPEFLTYFQNEAQLEKSRLLSDRFSAERPKGSFSTLEIQRTEQGDSAMYLCASTGTRGPYEQYFGPGTRLTVT.

J is TRBJ2-5 and V is TRBV5-1; D remains unclear. From germline, CDR1 is SGHRS and CDR2 YFSETQ. CDR3 size: 14 residues. V was trimmed by 4 bases and J by 5 bases, leaving 15 bases between them. The CDR3 loop reads CASSTGSLSETQYF. The CDR3 nucleotides read TGCGCCAGCAGCACGGGCAGTCTTTCGGAGACCCAGTACTTC.

The CDR3 region is CASRWTSGGPNEQFF. The CDR3 DNA reads TGTGCCAGCAGGTGGACTAGCGGGGGGCCCAATGAGCAGTTCTTC. The chain employs TRBV5-4 and TRBJ2-1; 14 positions match TRBD2. V dropped 5 bases and J dropped 6; count of bases not matched to a gene: 4. Germline CDR1 reads SGHNT; CDR2 reads YYREEE (reference sequence). The CDR3 runs to 15 residues.

Points on this clone: Other DNA sequences within the sample encode an identical CDR3. The chain carries TRBV6-5 and TRBJ1-2; possibly TRBD1 for D (5 bases). This CDR3 contains 12 residues. Germline CDR1 reads MNHEY; CDR2 reads SVGAGI. V dropped 5 bases and J dropped 4 bases, with 8 bases sitting between them. The CDR3 spells CASSRDRYGYTF. CDR3 DNA sequence: TGTGCCAGCAGTCGGGACCGCTATGGCTACACCTTC.

This clone was counted once. The rearrangement joins TRBV4-1 to TRBJ1-3, with a weak D call TRBD1 (5 bases). The CDR3 has 17 residues. V lost 6 bases and J 0 bases, leaving 18 bases between the germline ends. Germline assignment: CDR1 MGHRA and CDR2 YSYEKL. The CDR3: CASRPETDSNSGNTIYF. DNA for the CDR3: TGCGCCAGCAGACCAGAGACCGACAGTAACTCTGGAAACACCATATATTTT.

Concerning this clone: Other DNA sequences of this sample code for an identical CDR3. The chain uses TRBV2 and TRBJ1-2; perhaps TRBD1 as D (5 bases). Germline V gives CDR1 SNHLY, CDR2 FYNNEI. The CDR3 runs to 12 residues. V lost 2 bases, J lost 5 bases, and 6 bases lay in between. The CDR3 protein is CASSESGYGYTF. Written as DNA, the CDR3 is TGTGCCAGCAGTGAATCAGGGTATGGCTACACCTTC.

This rearrangement joins TRBV5-1 to TRBJ2-1, with 8 nucleotides matching TRBD2. Germline assignment: CDR1 SGHRS and CDR2 YFSETQ. The ends lost 4 bases at V and 0 bases at J; junction bases unmatched: 9. The CDR3 spans 17 residues. CDR3 DNA: TGCGCCAGCAGCCCCCAGGTTAGCGGGACCTCCTACAATGAGCAGTTCTTC. Its protein product is CASSPQVSGTSYNEQFF.

This sequence joins TRBV6-5 and TRBJ2-5; 10 nucleotides align to TRBD2. The V gene end was trimmed by 6 bases and the J gene end by 5 bases; junction bases not matched to a gene: 9. The V gene's germline CDR1 is MNHEY and CDR2 SVGAGI. There are 15 residues in the CDR3. The CDR3 region is CASSFTSGAWETQYF. The DNA of the CDR3 is TGTGCCAGCAGCTTTACTAGCGGGGCCTGGGAGACCCAGTACTTC.

This clone showed up just once. The chain recombines TRBV6-1 with TRBJ1-2; D perhaps matches TRBD1 (6 bases). CDR1 and CDR2 (germline): MNHNS, SASEGT. The CDR3 totals 14 residues. V gave up 1 base and J gave up 7 bases, with 13 bases separating them. The CDR3 region is CASSEGVTGGGYTF. The CDR3 coding sequence is TGTGCCAGCAGTGAAGGAGTGACAGGCGGTGGCTACACCTTC.

The chain is built from TRBV4-1 and TRBJ2-7, with no clear D. Trimming pared 2 bases from V and 0 bases from J, leaving 20 bases between. Germline V gives CDR1 MGHRA, CDR2 YSYEKL. This CDR3 comprises 18 residues. CDR3 coding DNA: TGCGCCAGCAGCCAAAAGCTCCCTAGGCAGGAAGGCTCCTACGAGCAGTACTTC. Protein product: CASSQKLPRQEGSYEQYF.

The chain recombines TRBV5-1 with TRBJ1-1; D gene ambiguous. The length of the CDR3 is 13 residues. CDR1 and CDR2 from the germline V gene are SGHRS and YFSETQ. The ends were cut back, 1 base at V and 4 bases at J, with 8 bases in the middle. The CDR3 loop reads CASSLTRATEAFF. DNA for the CDR3: TGCGCCAGCAGCTTGACAAGGGCCACTGAAGCTTTCTTT. Filled out from reference TRBV5-1 and TRBJ1-1, the complete variable domain reads KAGVTQTPRYLIKTRGQQVTLSCSPISGHRSVSWYQQTPGQGLQFLFEYFSETQRNKGNFPGRFSGRQFSNSRSEMNVSTLELGDSALYLCASSLTRATEAFFGQGTRLTVV.

V gene TRBV6-6 combines with J gene TRBJ2-2; D is unresolved. CDR3 size: 14 residues. Trimming took 6 bases from V and 3 from J, leaving 11 bases between them. Germline CDR1 reads MNHNY; CDR2 reads SVGAGI (reference sequence). The CDR3 nucleotides read TGTGCCAGCAGATCCTACTCAGACACCGGGGAGCTGTTTTTT. It encodes CASRSYSDTGELFF.